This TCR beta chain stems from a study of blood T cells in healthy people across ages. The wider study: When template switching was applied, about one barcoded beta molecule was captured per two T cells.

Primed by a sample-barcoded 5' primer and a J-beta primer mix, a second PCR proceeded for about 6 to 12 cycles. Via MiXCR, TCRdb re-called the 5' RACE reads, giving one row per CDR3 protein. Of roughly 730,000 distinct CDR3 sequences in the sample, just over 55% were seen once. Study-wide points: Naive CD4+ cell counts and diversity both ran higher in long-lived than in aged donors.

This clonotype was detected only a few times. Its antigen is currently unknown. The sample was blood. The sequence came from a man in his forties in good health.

The CDR3 here is CASSFMAGTQYF. In nucleotides, the CDR3 is TGTGCCAGCAGTTTTATGGCGGGGACCCAGTACTTC. The chain uses TRBV28 and TRBJ2-7; D might be TRBD2 (5 bases). TRBJ2-5 explains the end of the DNA better; the J call may be wrong. This CDR3 has 12 residues. Looked up from germline, CDR1 is MDHEN and CDR2 is SYDVKM.